Listed here are 8 T cell receptor beta chains from one sample, sequenced in a study of blood T cell repertoires in COVID-19. The repertoire was sequenced with immunoSEQ multiplex PCR; TCRdb's copy has only in-frame clones and lacks some. The sample has roughly 150,000 clones, about 77% seen once. Source material: peripheral blood. These receptors originate from an elderly woman with acute or convalescent COVID-19.

The chain is built from TRBV11-1 and TRBJ2-1; 14 bases agree with TRBD2. V dropped 3 bases and J dropped 7; count of bases not matched to a gene: 5. Germline CDR1 and CDR2: SGHAT and FQDESV (reference sequence). This CDR3 is 16 amino acids long. CDR3 sequence reads: CASSFWTSGGLNEQFF. CDR3 DNA: TGTGCCAGCAGCTTTTGGACTAGCGGGGGGTTGAATGAGCAGTTCTTC. Full variable domain (rest looked up from reference TRBV11-1 and TRBJ2-1): EAEVAQSPRYKITEKSQAVAFWCDPISGHATLYWYRQILGQGPELLVQFQDESVVDDSQLPKDRFSAERLKGVDSTLKIQPAELGDSAMYLCASSFWTSGGLNEQFFGPGTRLTVL.

This chain links TRBV30 with TRBJ1-1, with D hard to call. The CDR3 sequence is 11 residues long. CDR1 is GTSNPN and CDR2 is SVGIG in the germline V gene (reference sequence). V lost 2 bases to trimming and J lost 10 bases, with 11 bases between them. In DNA, the CDR3 is TGTGCCTGGAGTCGATCCGGGAGAGCTTTCTTT. Residues: CAWSRSGRAFF.

On this clone itself: This CDR3 is also generated by other DNA sequences in the sample. This sequence joins TRBV6-5 and TRBJ1-1, with TRBD1 matching over 9 bases. Germline V gene sequence: CDR1 MNHEY, CDR2 SVGAGI. The CDR3 has 15 amino acids. V dropped 0 bases and J dropped 3; count of bases not matched to a gene: 2. The CDR3 DNA sequence: TGTGCCAGCAGTTACTCGAGGACAGGGGACACTGAAGCTTTCTTT. It codes for CASSYSRTGDTEAFF.

About this clone: Mismatch with germline at one junction end may stem from a read error. V usage is TRBV30 and J usage is TRBJ2-2, with 11 bases aligning to TRBD2. Germline V gives CDR1 GTSNPN, CDR2 SVGIG (reference sequence). The CDR3 runs to 13 residues. CDR3 coding DNA: TGCGGGGGGCTAGCGGGAGGACCCGGGGAGCTGTTTTTT. Translated: CGGLAGGPGELFF.

The V call is TRBV10-3, the J call TRBJ2-6; D is perhaps TRBD1 (5 bases). V was pared by 4 bases and J by 0 bases, with 13 bases between. The CDR3 covers 17 residues. The germline V gene encodes CDR1 ENHRY and CDR2 SYGVKD. This CDR3 reads CAISGGQAGSGANVLTF. CDR3 in DNA: TGTGCCATCAGTGGGGGCCAGGCTGGCTCTGGGGCCAACGTCCTGACTTTC.

V is TRBV29-1 and J is TRBJ1-4; weak D call: TRBD1 (6 bases). Germline loops: CDR1 SQVTM, CDR2 ANQGSEA. V dropped 7 bases and J dropped 5 bases, with 14 bases sitting between them. This CDR3 is built from 13 residues. In nucleotides, the CDR3 is TGCAGCGCTCCGGGACAAGAGAATGAAAAACTGTTTTTT. Its translation is CSAPGQENEKLFF.

V gene TRBV6-5 combines with J gene TRBJ2-1, with D possibly matching TRBD1 (5 bases). V was pared by 7 bases and J by 9 bases, with 19 bases between. The CDR3 contains 14 residues. Germline CDR1 and CDR2: MNHEY and SVGAGI. As DNA, the CDR3 is TGTGCCAGCACCCAGGGTAGAATACAAGGTGAGCAGTTCTTC. Its protein product is CASTQGRIQGEQFF.

V is TRBV12-3 or TRBV12-4 and J is TRBJ1-5, with a tentative D call TRBD1 (5 bases). This CDR3 spans 13 amino acids. V was shortened by 7 bases and J by 7 bases, with 14 bases between the two germline ends. The CDR3 bases are TGTGCCAGCACCCTTGGGGGGGAGCAGCCCCAGCATTTT. It is translated as CASTLGGEQPQHF.